The TCR beta chain under discussion was sequenced for a study of T cells after yellow fever vaccination. By 5'RACE template switching, TCR cDNA was produced, with a universal primer site and UMIs added in the process. One entry per CDR3 protein results from TCRdb running MiXCR on the 5' RACE reads. Of about 250,000 distinct CDR3 sequences detected, more than 3.5% appear once; the ten largest clones hold 15% to 20%. To note about this clonotype: Its antigen is undetermined.

The CDR3 covers 15 residues. V shed 3 bases, J shed 1 base, and the junction held 8 bases outside the gene matches. Germline lookup yields CDR1 DFQATT and CDR2 SNEGSKA (reference sequence). Whole-study findings and limits: Abundant clonotypes from the bulk population could have been carried over as contaminants into FACS-sorted repertoires.

This clonotype originated in a man between 18 and 35 years old who received the YFV17D yellow fever vaccine. Sequenced material: PBMCs, taken 15 days after the yellow fever booster vaccination. This chain connects TRBV20-1 to TRBJ1-2, with 7 bases fitting TRBD1. The CDR3 DNA reads as TGCAGTGCTAGCCCCGGACAGGCTAATAACTATGGCTACACCTTC. Encoded protein: CSASPGQANNYGYTF.